These 23 T cell receptor beta chains share one sample of origin, sequenced in a study of spatial heterogeneity in lung cancer. No cognate antigen is known for these TCRs. The time point was: sample taken at primary tumor resection. TCRdb passed the 5' RACE reads through MiXCR, listing each CDR3 protein once. The sample shows around 18,000 distinct CDR3 sequences, around 5.5% of them seen only once. The study's findings and limits: Mutation tallies in tumors tracked expanded intratumoral alpha and beta TCR counts.

This sample comprised lung tumor tissue, obtained at surgery. The receptors stem from a female donor with early-stage non-small cell lung cancer.

Remarks on this clonotype: Found in a library prepared for alpha chains, this beta chain is an off-target read, and its abundance has little meaning. J is TRBJ2-3 and V is TRBV6-6; TRBD2 might be the D (6 bases). V was trimmed by 6 bases and J by 0 bases, leaving 16 bases between them. Germline values: CDR1 MNHNY, CDR2 SVGAGI (reference sequence). The CDR3 runs 16 residues. CDR3 DNA sequence: TGTGCCAGCAGACTACGTGATAGCGGAAGCACAGATACGCAGTATTTT. It is translated as CASRLRDSGSTDTQYF.

This clonotype was detected ten times or more. This beta chain is an off-target read within a library intended for alpha chains, so its frequency means little. This chain connects TRBV10-3 to TRBJ2-7, with D maybe TRBD2 (6 bases). This CDR3 comprises 17 residues. The germline CDR1 and CDR2 sequences are ENHRY and SYGVKD. V gave up 1 base and J gave up 0 bases, with 16 bases separating them. The CDR3 spells CAISEYLGTSSSYEQYF. In DNA, the CDR3 is TGTGCCATCAGTGAGTACTTGGGGACTTCTAGCTCCTACGAGCAGTACTTC.

Points on this clonotype: Little can be read into the size of this beta chain, an off-target read in a library designed for alpha chains. The gene calls are TRBV20-1 and TRBJ1-4; the D gene is possibly TRBD1 (5 bases). Trimming took off 5 bases at V and 7 bases at J, with 14 bases between the two ends. The V gene's germline CDR1 is DFQATT and CDR2 SNEGSKA (reference sequence). The CDR3 is 13 residues long. The CDR3 nucleotides are TGCAGTGCTCCGCTTGGGGGGAGTGAAAAACTGTTTTTT. Its translation is CSAPLGGSEKLFF.

This clonotype occurred many times. This beta chain turned up in a library designed for alpha chains; as an off-target read, its abundance says little. The gene calls are TRBV6-6 and TRBJ1-4; D not resolved. The CDR3 has 13 amino acids. Per germline, CDR1 MNHNY and CDR2 SVGAGI (reference sequence). V lost 7 bases and J lost 4, with 10 bases in between. The chain's CDR3 is CASTELNNEKLFF. The CDR3 DNA reads TGTGCCAGCACCGAGCTGAATAATGAAAAACTGTTTTTT.

This clonotype came up a few times. In a library made to pick up alpha chains, this beta chain is a stray read with a size that means little. This chain's CDR3 is CASSQRQTSYTQYF. The CDR3 DNA sequence: TGCGCCAGCAGCCAACGACAGACGTCATATACGCAGTATTTT. The chain uses TRBV4-1 and TRBJ2-3; D might be TRBD1 (5 bases). Germline CDR1 and CDR2: MGHRA and YSYEKL. Trimming removed 2 bases at V and 7 bases at J, with 13 bases between. The CDR3 loop spans 14 amino acids.

As for this clonotype: This beta chain lies outside the target of a library built for alpha chains; its clone size means little. The chain employs TRBV24-1 and TRBJ2-2, with D perhaps assigned TRBD1 or TRBD2 (5 bases each). Germline loops: CDR1 KGHDR, CDR2 SFDVKD. The V end lost 2 bases, the J end lost 0 bases, and 9 bases lay between the germline ends. This CDR3 has 16 residues. The CDR3 here is CATSDSGTANTGELFF. The DNA for the CDR3 is TGTGCCACCAGTGATTCCGGGACGGCGAACACCGGGGAGCTGTTTTTT.

The sample holds many counts of this clonotype. Little can be read into the size of this beta chain, an off-target read in a library designed for alpha chains. This chain uses TRBV20-1 with TRBJ1-1; a possible D gene is TRBD1 (6 bases). The CDR3 covers 13 residues. Per germline, CDR1 DFQATT and CDR2 SNEGSKA (reference sequence). Trimming removed 5 bases from V and 3 bases from J, with 13 bases in between. The CDR3 spells CSAFPGADTEAFF. CDR3 DNA sequence: TGCAGTGCTTTCCCAGGGGCGGACACTGAAGCTTTCTTT.

A note on this clonotype: This beta chain is off target for a library built for alpha chains, so its abundance means little. The chain is built from TRBV3-1 and TRBJ2-7, with 8 bases matching TRBD2. Germline V gives CDR1 LGHDT, CDR2 YNNKEL (reference sequence). This CDR3 is 14 amino acids long. J lost 3 bases, V lost 1 base, and 2 bases had no gene match. CDR3 in amino acids: CASSQGTSLYEQYF. The CDR3 DNA follows: TGTGCCAGCAGCCAAGGGACTAGCCTCTACGAGCAGTACTTC.

Many counts were recorded for this clonotype. This beta chain represents an off-target read in a library built for alpha chains; its size is of limited meaning. The gene calls are TRBV11-2 and TRBJ2-3; D not resolved. Looked up from germline, CDR1 is SGHAT and CDR2 is FQNNGV. The CDR3 is made up of 14 amino acids. Trimming pared 3 bases from V and 6 bases from J, leaving 13 bases between. Here the CDR3 DNA reads TGTGCCAGCAGCTTTAGTGGGTTTGGGGATACGCAGTATTTT. It yields the protein CASSFSGFGDTQYF.

In this sample, this clonotype turned up many times. This beta chain is an unintended read in a library built for alpha chains; its size means little. The gene calls are TRBV29-1 and TRBJ2-3; TRBD1 or TRBD2 may be the D gene (5 bases each). Trimming shortened V by 7 bases and J by 3 bases, and 14 bases separated the two germline ends. The germline V gene encodes CDR1 SQVTM and CDR2 ANQGSEA. The CDR3 loop spans 13 amino acids. The CDR3 nucleotides are TGCAGCGCCTACCCGGGGCATACAGATACGCAGTATTTT. Translating it yields CSAYPGHTDTQYF.

Comments on this clonotype: This beta chain represents an off-target read in a library built for alpha chains; its size is of limited meaning. This rearrangement joins TRBV27 to TRBJ2-2, with 9 bases matching TRBD2. This CDR3 is built from 17 residues. V lost 4 bases to trimming and J lost 4 bases; unmatched junction nucleotides: 10. Per the germline V gene, CDR1 is MNHEY and CDR2 is SMNVEV (reference sequence). The CDR3 nucleotides are TGTGCCAGCAGTTCATACGAGGCTAGCGGGGCCACCGGGGAGCTGTTTTTT. This translates into CASSSYEASGATGELFF.

This clonotype was picked up a small number of times. This beta chain came through as a stray read in a library set up for alpha chains, and its size says little. This rearrangement joins TRBV5-8 to TRBJ2-5; D is unclear. Trimming took off 1 base at V and 3 bases at J, with 13 bases between the two ends. The germline V gene encodes CDR1 SGHTS and CDR2 YDEGEE. This CDR3 is 15 amino acids long. The CDR3 bases are TGTGCCAGCAGCTTGTCCGGCCGTCAGAAAGAGACCCAGTACTTC. Its protein is CASSLSGRQKETQYF.

This clonotype was detected many times. The library was prepared for alpha chains; this beta chain is a stray read, so its frequency means little. The chain combines TRBV7-8 with TRBJ2-7; TRBD1 might be the D (5 bases). Looked up from germline, CDR1 is SGHVS and CDR2 is FQNEAQ. The CDR3 spans 14 residues. The germline V and J ends were trimmed by 2 bases and 6 bases, with 14 bases remaining between them. CDR3 loop: CASSLSRAGLEQYF. The CDR3 bases are TGTGCCAGCAGCTTATCCAGGGCAGGTCTCGAGCAGTACTTC. The full variable domain, rest sourced from reference TRBV7-8 and TRBJ2-7, is GAGVSQSPRYKVAKRGQDVALRCDPISGHVSLFWYQQALGQGPEFLTYFQNEAQLDKSGLPSDRFFAERPEGSVSTLKIQRTQQEDSAVYLCASSLSRAGLEQYFGPGTRLTVT.

This clonotype was seen many times. This beta chain came through as a stray read in a library set up for alpha chains, and its size says little. This sequence joins TRBV5-1 and TRBJ1-5; TRBD1 is a possible D gene (5 bases). Trimming cost V 5 bases and J 7 bases, with 13 bases left between them. This CDR3 is 13 amino acids long. Germline loops: CDR1 SGHRS, CDR2 YFSETQ. This CDR3 reads CASRVRDDQPQHF. CDR3 DNA sequence: TGCGCCAGCAGGGTTAGGGACGACCAGCCCCAGCATTTT.

Sample share makes this clonotype medium-sized (0.01 to 0.1%). Being off target in a library aimed at alpha chains, this beta chain has a size of little meaning. V and J are TRBV7-2 and TRBJ1-5; possibly TRBD1 for D (6 bases). Germline V gene data show CDR1 as SGHTA and CDR2 as FQGNSA. V shed 4 bases and J shed 0 bases, with 19 bases lying between them. CDR3 size: 18 residues. CDR3 sequence reads: CASSSDSEPTYSNQPQHF. In DNA, the CDR3 is TGTGCCAGCAGCTCGGACAGTGAACCTACCTATAGCAATCAGCCCCAGCATTTT.

At least ten counts were recorded for this clonotype. This beta chain appears as a stray read in a library generated for alpha chains; its size is not informative. This chain uses TRBV5-1 with TRBJ1-5; the D gene is possibly TRBD1 (5 bases). Germline V gives CDR1 SGHRS, CDR2 YFSETQ. Trimming removed 5 bases at V and 1 base at J, with 10 bases between. This CDR3 has 14 residues. CDR3 amino acids: CASREGTSNQPQHF. The CDR3 DNA follows: TGCGCCAGCAGAGAAGGGACCAGCAATCAGCCCCAGCATTTT.

This clonotype was detected ten times or more. The library was built for alpha chains, so this beta chain is an off-target read and its size means little. J is TRBJ2-5 and V is TRBV30, with 9 bases matching TRBD2. This CDR3 has 14 residues. V lost 3 bases and J lost 5; bases outside the gene matches: 7. The germline V gene has CDR1 GTSNPN and CDR2 SVGIG (reference sequence). In nucleotides, the CDR3 is TGTGCCTGGAGAGCTGCGGGAGGGCGGGAGACCCAGTACTTC. It codes for CAWRAAGGRETQYF.

In its sample, this clonotype was seen a few times. Since the library was made to target alpha chains, this beta chain is a stray read and its abundance is not meaningful. The chain carries TRBV11-2 and TRBJ2-7, with 7 bases identical to TRBD1. Germline CDR1 reads SGHAT; CDR2 reads FQNNGV. The CDR3 loop spans 15 amino acids. Germline trimming cut 1 base from V and 3 bases from J; bases unmatched to any gene: 6. The CDR3 region is CASSLGGDRNYEQYF. The DNA of the CDR3 is TGTGCCAGCAGCTTAGGAGGGGACAGAAACTACGAGCAGTACTTC.

A word on this clonotype: Because this beta chain is a stray read in a library intended to capture alpha chains, its abundance should not be given much weight. V is TRBV5-1 and J is TRBJ2-2; 9 positions agree with TRBD2. V dropped 2 bases and J dropped 4; count of bases not matched to a gene: 0. The CDR3 loop spans 14 amino acids. Germline-derived CDR1 and CDR2 are SGHRS and YFSETQ. Here the CDR3 DNA reads TGCGCCAGCAGCTTTAGCGGGGGCACCGGGGAGCTGTTTTTT. It yields the protein CASSFSGGTGELFF.

This clonotype has only a few counts. This beta chain lies outside the target of a library built for alpha chains; its clone size means little. J is TRBJ2-1 and V is TRBV5-1; D ambiguous. V was trimmed by 1 base and J by 7 bases, leaving 6 bases between them. From germline, CDR1 is SGHRS and CDR2 YFSETQ. The CDR3 is 12 amino acids. CDR3 in amino acids: CASSLFENEQFF. Here the CDR3 DNA reads TGCGCCAGCAGCTTGTTCGAAAATGAGCAGTTCTTC.

By sample share, this clonotype is medium-sized. Found in a library prepared for alpha chains, this beta chain is an off-target read, and its abundance has little meaning. The chain combines TRBV11-2 with TRBJ2-1; possible D gene TRBD2, 6 bases. This CDR3 spans 15 amino acids. V dropped 6 bases and J dropped 4 bases, with 16 bases sitting between them. The germline V gene encodes CDR1 SGHAT and CDR2 FQNNGV. DNA for the CDR3: TGTGCCAGCAGTACCGGGACTCAGCCTTACAATGAGCAGTTCTTC. It specifies CASSTGTQPYNEQFF.

For this clonotype: The library was prepared for alpha chains; this beta chain is a stray read, so its frequency means little. The J gene is TRBJ2-7, the V gene TRBV6-1; 8 positions agree with TRBD1. Germline CDR1 reads MNHNS; CDR2 reads SASEGT. Trimming removed 8 bases from V and 7 bases from J; junction bases left unmatched: 13. CDR3 length equals 14 residues. DNA for the CDR3: TGTGCCAGCTGCGACAGGGGTGTTGGTAGGGAGCAGTACTTC. Translating gives CASCDRGVGREQYF.

There are many counts of this clonotype. This beta chain is a stray read from a library made for alpha chains; its abundance is not meaningful. The chain is built from TRBV11-2 and TRBJ1-4; the D is unclear. V was clipped by 5 bases and J by 10 bases, with 14 bases between them. There are 13 residues in the CDR3. Germline V lookup: CDR1 SGHAT, CDR2 FQNNGV. The CDR3 here is CASSPGERRKLFF. In DNA form, the CDR3 reads TGTGCCAGCAGCCCTGGAGAACGAAGAAAACTGTTTTTT. The whole variable domain, filled in from reference TRBV11-2 and TRBJ1-4, reads EAGVAQSPRYKIIEKRQSVAFWCNPISGHATLYWYQQILGQGPKLLIQFQNNGVVDDSQLPKDRFSAERLKGVDSTLKIQPAKLEDSAVYLCASSPGERRKLFFGSGTQLSVL.